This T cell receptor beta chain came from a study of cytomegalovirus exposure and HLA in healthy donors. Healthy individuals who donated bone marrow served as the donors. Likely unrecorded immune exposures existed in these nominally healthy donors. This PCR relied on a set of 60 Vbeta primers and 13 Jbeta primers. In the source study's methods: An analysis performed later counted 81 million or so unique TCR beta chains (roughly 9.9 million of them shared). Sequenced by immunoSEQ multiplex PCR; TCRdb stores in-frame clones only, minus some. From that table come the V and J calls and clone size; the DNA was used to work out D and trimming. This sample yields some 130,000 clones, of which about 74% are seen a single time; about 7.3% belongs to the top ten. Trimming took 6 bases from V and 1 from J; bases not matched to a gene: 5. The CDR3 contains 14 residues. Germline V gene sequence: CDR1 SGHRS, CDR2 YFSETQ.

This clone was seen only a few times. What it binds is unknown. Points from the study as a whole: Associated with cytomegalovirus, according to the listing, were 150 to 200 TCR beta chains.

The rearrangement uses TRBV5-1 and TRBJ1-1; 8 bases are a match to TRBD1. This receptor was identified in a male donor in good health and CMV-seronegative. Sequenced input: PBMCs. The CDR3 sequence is CASTRGQANTEAFF. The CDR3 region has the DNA TGCGCCAGCACCAGGGGACAGGCGAACACTGAAGCTTTCTTT.